This T cell receptor beta chain emerged from a study of blood T cell repertoires in COVID-19. In the study overall: COVID-19 samples, acute and convalescent, were from the United States, Italy and Spain.

Original handling: Amplification with reference gene primers provided the estimates of nucleated cell counts. Sequencing used immunoSEQ multiplex PCR; TCRdb keeps in-frame clones, though not all of them. The V and J calls and clone size were taken over from that table, and D and trimming were inferred from the DNA. Here the sample spans 140,000 to 150,000 clones, about four fifths being singletons. Germline CDR1 and CDR2: GTSNPN and SVGIG (reference sequence). This CDR3 is 14 amino acids long. J gave up 1 base and V 5 bases, and 6 bases lay outside the gene matches. V gene TRBV30 combines with J gene TRBJ1-1; 8 nucleotides line up with TRBD1. Sequenced material: peripheral blood. This receptor was obtained from a human donor with acute or convalescent COVID-19. The donor label of this sample is uncertain. This CDR3 is CAWGTGTGNTEAFF. The CDR3 bases are TGTGCCTGGGGAACCGGGACAGGGAACACTGAAGCTTTCTTT.